A single TCR beta chain is shown here with its context. These data originate in a study of blood T cell repertoires in COVID-19. Study background: There were acute and convalescent COVID-19 samples, and they came from the United States, Italy and Spain. T cells, B-cell-depleted T cells, or PBMCs provided the cDNA or gDNA that served as material.

The assay was immunoSEQ multiplex PCR, and TCRdb's table has in-frame clones only and misses some. The repertoire includes roughly 280,000 clones, 80% to 90% of them detected once, and more than 9.5% sits in the top ten. Trimming took 0 bases from V and 12 from J; bases not matched to a gene: 5. Germline-derived CDR1 and CDR2 are ENHRY and SYGVKD. CDR3 length: 13 amino acids. The receptor was isolated from a woman in her seventies with acute or convalescent COVID-19. The specimen sequenced was peripheral blood. The chain links TRBV10-3 to TRBJ2-1; TRBD2 matches 7 bases. The CDR3: CAISESPGGGQFF. CDR3 coding DNA: TGTGCCATCAGTGAGTCGCCAGGCGGGGGGCAGTTCTTC.